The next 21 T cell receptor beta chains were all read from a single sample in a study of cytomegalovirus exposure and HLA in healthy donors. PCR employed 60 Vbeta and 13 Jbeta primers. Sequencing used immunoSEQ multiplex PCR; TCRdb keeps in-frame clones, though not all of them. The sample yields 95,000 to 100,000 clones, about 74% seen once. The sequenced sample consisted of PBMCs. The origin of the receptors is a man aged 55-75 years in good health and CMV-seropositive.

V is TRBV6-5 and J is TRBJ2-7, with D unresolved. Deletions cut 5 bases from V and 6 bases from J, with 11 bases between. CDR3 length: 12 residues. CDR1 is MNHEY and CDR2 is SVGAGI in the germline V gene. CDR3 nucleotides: TGTGCCAGCAGTCAGACACCGTTCGAGCAGTACTTC. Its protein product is CASSQTPFEQYF.

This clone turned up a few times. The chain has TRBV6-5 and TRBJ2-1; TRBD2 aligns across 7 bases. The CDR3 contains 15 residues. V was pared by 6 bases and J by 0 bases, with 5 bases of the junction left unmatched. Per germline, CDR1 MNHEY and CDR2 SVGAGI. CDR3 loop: CASRTSRRSYNEQFF. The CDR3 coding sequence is TGTGCCAGCAGGACTAGCAGACGCTCCTACAATGAGCAGTTCTTC.

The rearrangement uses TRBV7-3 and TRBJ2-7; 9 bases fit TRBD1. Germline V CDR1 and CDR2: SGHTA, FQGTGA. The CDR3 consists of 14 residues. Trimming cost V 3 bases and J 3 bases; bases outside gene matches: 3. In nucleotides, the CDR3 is TGTGCCAGCAGCTTTAGGGGACAGGGCTACGAGCAGTACTTC. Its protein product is CASSFRGQGYEQYF.

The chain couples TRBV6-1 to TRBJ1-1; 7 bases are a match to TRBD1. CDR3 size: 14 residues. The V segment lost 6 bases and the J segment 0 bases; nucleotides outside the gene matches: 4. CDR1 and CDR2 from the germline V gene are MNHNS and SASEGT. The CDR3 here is CASRIGTVNTEAFF. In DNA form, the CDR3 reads TGTGCCAGCAGGATCGGGACAGTGAACACTGAAGCTTTCTTT.

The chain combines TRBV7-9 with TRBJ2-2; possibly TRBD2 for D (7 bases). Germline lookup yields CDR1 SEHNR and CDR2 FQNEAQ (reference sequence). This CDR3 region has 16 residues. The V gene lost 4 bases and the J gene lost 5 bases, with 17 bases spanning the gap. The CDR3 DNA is TGTGCCAGCAGCTCTCCGGGGGGCGCGTTTACCGGGGAGCTGTTTTTT. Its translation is CASSSPGGAFTGELFF.

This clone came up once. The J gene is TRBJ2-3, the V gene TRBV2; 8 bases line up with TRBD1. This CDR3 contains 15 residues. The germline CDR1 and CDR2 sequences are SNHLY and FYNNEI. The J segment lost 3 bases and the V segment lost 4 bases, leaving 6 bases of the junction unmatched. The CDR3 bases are TGTGCCAGCAGTGGGCGACAGGGGATTACAGATACGCAGTATTTT. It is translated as CASSGRQGITDTQYF.

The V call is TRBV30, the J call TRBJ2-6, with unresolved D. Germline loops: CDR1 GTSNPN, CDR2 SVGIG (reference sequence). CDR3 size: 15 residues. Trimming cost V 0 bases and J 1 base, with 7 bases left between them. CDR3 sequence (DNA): TGTGCCTGGAGTGTATACGGGTCTGGGGCCAACGTCCTGACTTTC. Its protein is CAWSVYGSGANVLTF.

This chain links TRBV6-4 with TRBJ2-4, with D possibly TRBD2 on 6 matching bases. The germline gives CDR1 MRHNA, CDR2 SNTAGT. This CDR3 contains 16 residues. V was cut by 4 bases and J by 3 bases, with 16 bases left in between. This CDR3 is CASSVLGGIDKNIQYF. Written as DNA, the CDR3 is TGTGCCAGCAGTGTTCTTGGGGGGATCGACAAAAACATTCAGTACTTC.

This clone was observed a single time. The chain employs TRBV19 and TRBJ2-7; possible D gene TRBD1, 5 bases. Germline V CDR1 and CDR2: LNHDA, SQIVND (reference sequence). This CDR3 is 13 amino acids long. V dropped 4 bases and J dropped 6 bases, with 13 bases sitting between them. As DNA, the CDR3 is TGTGCCAGTAGTACTACTGACAGATCCGAGCAGTACTTC. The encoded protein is CASSTTDRSEQYF.

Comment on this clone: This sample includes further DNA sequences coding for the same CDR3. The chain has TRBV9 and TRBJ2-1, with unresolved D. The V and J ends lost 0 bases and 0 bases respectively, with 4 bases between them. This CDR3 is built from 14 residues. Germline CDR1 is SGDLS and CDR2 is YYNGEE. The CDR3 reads CASSVGSSYNEQFF. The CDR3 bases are TGTGCCAGCAGCGTAGGTAGCTCCTACAATGAGCAGTTCTTC.

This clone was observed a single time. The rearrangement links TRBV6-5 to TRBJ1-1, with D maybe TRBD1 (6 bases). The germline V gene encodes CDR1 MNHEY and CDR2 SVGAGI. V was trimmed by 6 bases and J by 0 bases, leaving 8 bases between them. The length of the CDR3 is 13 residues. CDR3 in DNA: TGTGCCAGCAGACGACAGGTGAACACTGAAGCTTTCTTT. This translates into CASRRQVNTEAFF.

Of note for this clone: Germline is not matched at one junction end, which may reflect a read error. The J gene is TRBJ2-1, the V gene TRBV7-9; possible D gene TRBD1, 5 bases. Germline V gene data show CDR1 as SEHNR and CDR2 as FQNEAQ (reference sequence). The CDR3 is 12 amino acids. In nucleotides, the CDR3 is TGTTCCAGCAGCGCCTGGGGCCGGGAGCAGTTCTTC. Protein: CSSSAWGREQFF.

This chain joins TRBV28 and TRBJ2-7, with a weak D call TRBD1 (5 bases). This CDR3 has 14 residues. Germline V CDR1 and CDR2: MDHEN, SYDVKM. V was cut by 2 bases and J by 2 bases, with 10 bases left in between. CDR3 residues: CASSLPQAPYEQYF. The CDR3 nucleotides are TGTGCCAGCAGTTTACCACAGGCCCCCTACGAGCAGTACTTC.

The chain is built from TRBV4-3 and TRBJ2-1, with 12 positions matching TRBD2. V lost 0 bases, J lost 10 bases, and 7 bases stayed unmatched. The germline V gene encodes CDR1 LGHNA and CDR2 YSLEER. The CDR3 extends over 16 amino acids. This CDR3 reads CASSQDRLAGGREQFF. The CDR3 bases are TGCGCCAGCAGCCAAGATCGCCTAGCGGGGGGGCGGGAGCAGTTCTTC.

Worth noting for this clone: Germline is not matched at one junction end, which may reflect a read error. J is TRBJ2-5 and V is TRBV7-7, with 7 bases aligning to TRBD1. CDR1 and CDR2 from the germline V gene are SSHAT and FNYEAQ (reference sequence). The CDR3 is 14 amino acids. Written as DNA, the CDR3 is TGTGCTAGCAGCTTAGAGGGGGCGTGGGAGACCCAGTACTTC. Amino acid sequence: CASSLEGAWETQYF.

CDR3 DNA: TGTGCTAGTGATCCGACTAGCGGGGGAACGCAGTATTTT. This encodes CASDPTSGGTQYF. The V and J genes are TRBV12-5 and TRBJ2-3; 12 positions match TRBD2. Trimming at V came to 7 bases and at J to 9 bases, leaving 5 bases not matched to a gene. Per germline, CDR1 LGHNT and CDR2 FRNRAP. The CDR3 is 13 residues long.

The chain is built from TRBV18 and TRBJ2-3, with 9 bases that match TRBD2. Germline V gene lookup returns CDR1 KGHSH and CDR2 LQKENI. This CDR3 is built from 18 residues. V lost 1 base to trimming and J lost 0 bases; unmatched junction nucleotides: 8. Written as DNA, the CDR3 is TGTGCCAGCTCACCACTCCCGACTAGCGGCCCTAGCACAGATACGCAGTATTTT. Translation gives CASSPLPTSGPSTDTQYF.

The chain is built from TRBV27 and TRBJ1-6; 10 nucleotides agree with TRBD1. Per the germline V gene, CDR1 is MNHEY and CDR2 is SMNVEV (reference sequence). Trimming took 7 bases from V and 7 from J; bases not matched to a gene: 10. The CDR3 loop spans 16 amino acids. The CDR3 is CASKRQGAVVNSPLHF. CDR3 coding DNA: TGTGCCAGCAAGAGACAGGGGGCTGTTGTAAATTCACCCCTCCACTTT.

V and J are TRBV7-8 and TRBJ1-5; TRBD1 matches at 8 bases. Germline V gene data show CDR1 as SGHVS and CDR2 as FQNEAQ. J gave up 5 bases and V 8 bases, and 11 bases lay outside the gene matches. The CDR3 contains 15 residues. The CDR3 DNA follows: TGTGCCAGCCAATGGGCGACAGGGGACCATCAGCCCCAGCATTTT. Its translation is CASQWATGDHQPQHF.

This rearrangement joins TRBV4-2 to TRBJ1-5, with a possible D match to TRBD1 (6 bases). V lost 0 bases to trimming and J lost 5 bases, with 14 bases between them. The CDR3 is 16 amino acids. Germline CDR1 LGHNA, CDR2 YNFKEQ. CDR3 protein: CASSQDLGRGDQPQHF. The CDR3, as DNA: TGTGCCAGCAGCCAAGATCTGGGCAGGGGCGATCAGCCCCAGCATTTT.

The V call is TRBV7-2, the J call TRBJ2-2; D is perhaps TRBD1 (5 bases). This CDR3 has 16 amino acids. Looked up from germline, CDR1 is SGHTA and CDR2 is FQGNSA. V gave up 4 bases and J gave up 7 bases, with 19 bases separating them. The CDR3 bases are TGTGCCAGCAGCTCCCATGTGGGGCTACGGAACGGGGAGCTGTTTTTT. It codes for CASSSHVGLRNGELFF.